Following are 2 T cell receptor beta chains from one sample sequenced in a study of CD8+ T cells in alopecia areata. Reverse transcription of extracted RNA yielded cDNA, which provided the sequencing template. Profiling relied on immunoSEQ multiplex PCR, and the TCRdb table lists in-frame clones only, not all of them. The sample consists of roughly 280,000 clones, about 62% of them appearing once. Treatment meaning: oral pan-JAK inhibitor, 5-10 mg twice daily. The sequencing here drew on CD4+ T cells sorted from blood, taken at approximately week 51, from a patient treated with tofacitinib. These receptors all come from a human donor with alopecia areata.

This chain uses TRBV30 with TRBJ1-5; D is undetermined. Germline V gene data show CDR1 as GTSNPN and CDR2 as SVGIG (reference sequence). CDR3 length: 13 residues. Trimming removed 2 bases from V and 7 bases from J, with 12 bases in between. Here the CDR3 DNA reads TGTGCCTGGAGTTCGGCCATGCAGCAGCCCCAGCATTTT. Residues: CAWSSAMQQPQHF.

The chain couples TRBV20-1 to TRBJ1-2; D unresolved. The CDR3 totals 10 residues. V shed 6 bases and J shed 6 bases, with 8 bases lying between them. CDR1 and CDR2 (germline): DFQATT, SNEGSKA (reference sequence). CDR3 DNA: TGCAGTGCCACGTTAAATGGCTACACCTTC. Protein sequence: CSATLNGYTF.